This entry features one TCR beta chain sequence. Its antigen remains undetermined. No much larger clone exists at a distance of one base, and base qualities are not known. Measured from the cysteine to the valine, the CDR3 is 17 residues long. Only the CDR3 part of the read is kept: 51 bases, read in frame from the first base. Trimming accounts for 4 bases at V and 4 bases at J, while the number of junction bases matched to no gene is 15. Sequences SGHAT (CDR1) and FQNNGV (CDR2) are obtained from the germline V gene. This sample was taken from a study of blood T cell repertoires in COVID-19 (dated by TCRdb to the early 2020s). A note on the overall study: The collaborator samples originated in the United States, Italy and Spain and spanned the acute and convalescent phases of COVID-19. The prospective study material was composed of cDNA or gDNA derived from T cells, B-cell-depleted T cells, or PBMCs. Deeply sampled blood TCRbeta repertoires from subjects exposed to, actively infected with, or recovered from COVID-19 were included in the dataset. A freely available public database, intended as a resource for researchers studying the immune response to SARS-CoV-2, is where the repertoires were released. Samples were obtained from the ongoing ImmuneRACE study (first 160 participants) and from some 1,300 subjects provided by 6 global collaborators. Sample metadata almost always included a de-identified subject ID, COVID-19 status, age in years and sex. Where available, HLA class I and class II types were taken from metadata supplied by the sample provider and were not determined by assay-based typing. Results and caveats for the whole study, not just this receptor: How much clinical and demographic metadata was included differed by source and by participant, and the metadata was provided uncurated.

The immunoSEQ Assay, a bias-controlled multiplex PCR, was used to amplify TCRbeta CDR3 regions from genomic DNA. In the source study's methods: Nucleated cell counts per sample were estimated from amplification of reference gene primers within the assay. To quantify the absolute abundance of each unique TCRbeta CDR3 rearrangement, sequence reads were collapsed and filtered. For each sample, productive Simpson clonality was calculated as the square root of Simpson's diversity index across productive rearrangements. Imported from immuneACCESS, the table was reduced by TCRdb to in-frame sequences with V and J called. These copies leave out some clones; in studies compared against another copy, an unresolved V gene accounts for under half, and the cause of the remainder is not known. V and J calls plus clone size are reproduced from that table; the DNA served to infer D and trimming. The sample table holds approximately 100,000 clones, of which approximately 89% were seen once. 0.97% of the sample lies in the top ten.

Whole blood was collected in K2EDTA tubes by collaborating institutions according to the institutions' own protocols. Collaborator samples were shipped for TCRbeta analysis as frozen whole blood, isolated PBMCs, or DNA extracted from either sample type. The clonotype was recovered from a man in his 60s with acute or convalescent COVID-19. This chain joins TRBV11-2 to TRBJ2-7; 8 bases in the middle match TRBD2. Sequencing input: peripheral blood. DNA sequence: TGTGCCAGCAGCTCCACCATTGAATTTCTAGCGGGTTACGAGCAGTACGTC. It translates to CASSSTIEFLAGYEQYV.